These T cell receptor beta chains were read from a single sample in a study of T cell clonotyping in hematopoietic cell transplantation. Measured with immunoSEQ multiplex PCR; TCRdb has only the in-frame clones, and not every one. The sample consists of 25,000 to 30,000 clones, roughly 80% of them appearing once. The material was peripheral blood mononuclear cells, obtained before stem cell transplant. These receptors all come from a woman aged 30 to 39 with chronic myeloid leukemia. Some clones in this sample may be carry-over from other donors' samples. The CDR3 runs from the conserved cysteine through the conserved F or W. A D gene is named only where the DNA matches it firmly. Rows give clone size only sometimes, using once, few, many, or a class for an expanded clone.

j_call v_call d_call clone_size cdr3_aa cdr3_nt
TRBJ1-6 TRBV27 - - CASSLGRVSPLHF TGTGCCAGCAGTTTAGGCCGAGTTTCACCCCTCCACTTT
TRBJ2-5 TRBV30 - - CAWSVSEETQYF TGTGCCTGGAGTGTCTCAGAAGAGACCCAGTACTTC
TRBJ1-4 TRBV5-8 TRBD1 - CASSQWTGDEKLFF TGTGCCAGCAGCCAATGGACAGGGGATGAAAAACTGTTTTTT
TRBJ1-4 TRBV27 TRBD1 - CASSRTGRLEKLFF TGTGCCAGCAGCCGGACAGGGCGACTTGAAAAACTGTTTTTT
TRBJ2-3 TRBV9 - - CASSVGQKTDTQYF TGTGCCAGCAGCGTAGGGCAGAAAACAGATACGCAGTATTTT
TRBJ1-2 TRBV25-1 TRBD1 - CASSEPDRPIGYTF TGTGCCAGCAGTGAACCGGACAGGCCAATAGGCTACACCTTC
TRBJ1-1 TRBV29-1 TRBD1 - CSVGDRGGDTEAFF TGCAGCGTTGGGGACAGGGGAGGGGACACTGAAGCTTTCTTT
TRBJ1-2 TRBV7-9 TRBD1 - CASSTTGAGGYTF TGTGCCAGCAGCACGACAGGGGCAGGGGGCTACACCTTC
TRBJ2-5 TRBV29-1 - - CSVPGGAKTQYF TGCAGCGTCCCCGGGGGTGCGAAGACCCAGTACTTC
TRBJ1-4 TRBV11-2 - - CASSFHRDDEKLFF TGTGCCAGCAGCTTCCACCGGGACGATGAAAAACTGTTTTTT
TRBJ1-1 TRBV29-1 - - CSVYSGGPSTEAFF TGCAGCGTCTACTCCGGGGGGCCAAGCACTGAAGCTTTCTTT
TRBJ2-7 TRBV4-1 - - CASTLALGGHYEQYF TGCGCCAGCACCCTGGCCTTGGGGGGTCACTACGAGCAGTACTTC
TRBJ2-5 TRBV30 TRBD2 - CAWTRGGTSQETQYF TGTGCCTGGACCCGAGGAGGGACTAGCCAAGAGACCCAGTACTTC
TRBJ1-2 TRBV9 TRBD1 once CASSVDATGNGYTF TGTGCCAGCAGCGTAGACGCGACAGGGAATGGCTACACCTTC
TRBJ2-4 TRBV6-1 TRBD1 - CASSGGTGWGIAKNIQYF TGTGCCAGCAGTGGGGGGACAGGGTGGGGAATTGCCAAAAACATTCAGTACTTC
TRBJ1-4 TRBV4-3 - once CASSQDRRKLFF TGCGCCAGCAGCCAGGATCGGCGGAAACTGTTTTTT
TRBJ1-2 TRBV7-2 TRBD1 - CASSLTWDRDYGYTF TGTGCCAGCAGCTTAACCTGGGACAGGGATTATGGCTACACCTTC
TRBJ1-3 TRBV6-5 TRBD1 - CASRSDRGSGNTIYF TGTGCCAGCAGGAGCGACAGGGGTTCTGGAAACACCATATATTTT
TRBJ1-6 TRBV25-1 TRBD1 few CASSEWGQGDSPLHF TGTGCCAGCAGTGAATGGGGCCAGGGGGATTCACCCCTCCACTTT
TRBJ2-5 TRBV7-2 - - CASSRRETQYF TGTGCCAGCAGCCGGAGAGAGACCCAGTACTTC
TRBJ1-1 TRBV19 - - CASNVDTEAFF TGTGCCAGTAATGTAGACACTGAAGCTTTCTTT
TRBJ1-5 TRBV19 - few CASSIGEGISNQPQHF TGTGCCAGTAGTATTGGTGAGGGGATTAGCAATCAGCCCCAGCATTTT
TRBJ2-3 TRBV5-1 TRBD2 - CASSLGYSSGGSTDTQYF TGCGCCAGCAGCTTGGGATACTCTAGCGGGGGGAGCACAGATACGCAGTATTTT
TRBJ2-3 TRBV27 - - CASSLRVTDTQYF TGTGCCAGCAGTTTAAGGGTCACAGATACGCAGTATTTT
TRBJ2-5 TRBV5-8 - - CASSLVQTQYF TGTGCCAGCAGCTTGGTCCAGACCCAGTACTTC
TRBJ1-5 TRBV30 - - CAVGGRGANQPQHF TGTGCCGTGGGCGGACGGGGAGCTAATCAGCCCCAGCATTTT
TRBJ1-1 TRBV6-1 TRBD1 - CASKTRGLPEAFF TGTGCCAGCAAAACCAGGGGGCTCCCTGAAGCTTTCTTT
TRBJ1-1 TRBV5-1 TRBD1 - CASSLGTGGRTTEAFF TGCGCCAGCAGCTTGGGCACAGGGGGCAGAACCACTGAAGCTTTCTTT
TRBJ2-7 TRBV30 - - CAKSIGWVLGYEQYF TGTGCCAAATCCATCGGGTGGGTCCTTGGGTACGAGCAGTACTTC
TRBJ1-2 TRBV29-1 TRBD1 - CSVGQGQGTNYGYTF TGCAGCGTTGGGCAAGGACAGGGGACGAACTATGGCTACACCTTC
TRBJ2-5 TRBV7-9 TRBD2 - CASSLTGLAGQETQYF TGTGCCAGCAGCTTAACCGGACTAGCGGGGCAAGAGACCCAGTACTTC
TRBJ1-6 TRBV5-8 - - CASSLVLYNSPLHF TGTGCCAGCAGCTTGGTGCTCTATAATTCACCCCTCCACTTT
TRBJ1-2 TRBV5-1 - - CASSYEGLYGYTF TGCGCCAGCAGCTACGAGGGTTTATATGGCTACACCTTC
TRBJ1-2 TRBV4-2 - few CASSQEAEYGYTF TGTGCCAGCAGCCAAGAGGCGGAGTATGGCTACACCTTC
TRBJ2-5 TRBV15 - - CATSRDLGSGETQYF TGTGCCACCAGCAGAGATCTGGGGAGCGGAGAGACCCAGTACTTC
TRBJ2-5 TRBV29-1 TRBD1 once CSGRQGRETQYF TGCAGCGGCCGACAGGGAAGAGAGACCCAGTACTTC
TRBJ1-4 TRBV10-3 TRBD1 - CAISQGVPNEKLFF TGTGCCATCAGTCAGGGGGTCCCCAATGAAAAACTGTTTTTT
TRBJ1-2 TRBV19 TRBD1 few CASSPTRGQGLGGYTF TGTGCCAGTAGTCCCACTAGGGGACAGGGCCTCGGGGGCTACACCTTC